This T cell receptor (beta chain) was captured in a study of OX40 agonist ivuxolimab in advanced cancers. In the study overall: Dose-escalation cases comprised hepatocellular carcinoma, melanoma, renal cell or head and neck cancer. Partial responses, seen in three patients, involved one hepatocellular carcinoma and two cutaneous melanomas.

Sequencing was performed with immunoSEQ multiplex PCR; in TCRdb, only in-frame clones are kept and a portion is missing. The table includes tens of thousands of clones, roughly 84% detected once. Germline CDR1 WNHNN, CDR2 SYGVQD (reference sequence). CDR3 length equals 13 residues. With 5 bases clipped from V and 6 bases from J, the junction kept 5 bases outside the gene matches. The sample here was CD4+ or CD8+ T cells sorted from blood, taken in a trial of the OX40 agonist ivuxolimab. The V and J genes are TRBV10-1 and TRBJ2-3; the match to TRBD1 covers 7 bases. The TCR sequence derives from an adult with an advanced solid tumor such as melanoma, head and neck, liver or kidney cancer. The CDR3, as DNA: TGCGCCAGCAGTCGGGACAGTGCGGATACGCAGTATTTT. Translating it yields CASSRDSADTQYF.